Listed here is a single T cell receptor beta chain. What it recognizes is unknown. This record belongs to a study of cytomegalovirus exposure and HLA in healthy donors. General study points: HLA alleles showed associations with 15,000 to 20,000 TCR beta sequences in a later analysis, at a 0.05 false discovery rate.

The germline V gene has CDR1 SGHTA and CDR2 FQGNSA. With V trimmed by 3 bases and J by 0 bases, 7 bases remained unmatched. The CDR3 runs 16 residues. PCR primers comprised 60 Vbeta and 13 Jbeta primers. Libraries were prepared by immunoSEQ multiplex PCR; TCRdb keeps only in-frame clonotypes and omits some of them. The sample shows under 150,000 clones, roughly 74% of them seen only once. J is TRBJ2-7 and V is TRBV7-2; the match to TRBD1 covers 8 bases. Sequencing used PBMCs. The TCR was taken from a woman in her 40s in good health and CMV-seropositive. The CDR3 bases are TGTGCCAGCAGCTTTCAGGGGGCCCCAAGCTCCTACGAGCAGTACTTC. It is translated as CASSFQGAPSSYEQYF.